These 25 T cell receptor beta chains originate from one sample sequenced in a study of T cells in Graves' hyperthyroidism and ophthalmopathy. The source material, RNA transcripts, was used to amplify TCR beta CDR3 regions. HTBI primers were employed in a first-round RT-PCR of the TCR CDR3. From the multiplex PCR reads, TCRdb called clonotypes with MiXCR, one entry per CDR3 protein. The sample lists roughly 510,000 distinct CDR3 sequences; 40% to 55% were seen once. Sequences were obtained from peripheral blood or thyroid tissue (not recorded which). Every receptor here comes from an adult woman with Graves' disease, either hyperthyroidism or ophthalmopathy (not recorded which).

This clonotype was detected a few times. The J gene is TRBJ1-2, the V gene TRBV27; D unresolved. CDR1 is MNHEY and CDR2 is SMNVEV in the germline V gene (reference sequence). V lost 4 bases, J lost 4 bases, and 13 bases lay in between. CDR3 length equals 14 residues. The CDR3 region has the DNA TGTGCCAGCAGTTCTCGGTTGAGTGGCTATGGCTACACCTTC. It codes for CASSSRLSGYGYTF.

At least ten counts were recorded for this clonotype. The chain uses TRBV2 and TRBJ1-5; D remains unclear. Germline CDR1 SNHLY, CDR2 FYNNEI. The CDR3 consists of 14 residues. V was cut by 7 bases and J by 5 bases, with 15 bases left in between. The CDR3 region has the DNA TGTGCCAGCACCAAACATGGACGGGATCAGCCCCAGCATTTT. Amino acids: CASTKHGRDQPQHF.

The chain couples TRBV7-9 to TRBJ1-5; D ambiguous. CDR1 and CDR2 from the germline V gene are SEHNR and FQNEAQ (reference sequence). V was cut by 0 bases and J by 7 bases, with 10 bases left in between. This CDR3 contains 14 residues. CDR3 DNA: TGTGCCAGCAGCTTAGCTGGTGAGAGGCAGCCCCAGCATTTT. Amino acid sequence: CASSLAGERQPQHF.

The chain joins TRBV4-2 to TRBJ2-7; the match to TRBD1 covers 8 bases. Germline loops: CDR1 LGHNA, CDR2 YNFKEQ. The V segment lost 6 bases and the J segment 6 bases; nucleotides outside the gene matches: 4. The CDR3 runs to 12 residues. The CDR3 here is CASSYDRGEQYF. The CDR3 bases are TGTGCCAGCAGTTACGACAGGGGCGAGCAGTACTTC.

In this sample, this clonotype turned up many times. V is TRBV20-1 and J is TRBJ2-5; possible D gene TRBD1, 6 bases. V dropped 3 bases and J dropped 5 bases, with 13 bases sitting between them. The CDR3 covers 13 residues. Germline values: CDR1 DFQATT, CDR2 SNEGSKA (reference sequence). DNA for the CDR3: TGCAGTGCTAGCGTGGGGGCGGCGGAGACCCAGTACTTC. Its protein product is CSASVGAAETQYF.

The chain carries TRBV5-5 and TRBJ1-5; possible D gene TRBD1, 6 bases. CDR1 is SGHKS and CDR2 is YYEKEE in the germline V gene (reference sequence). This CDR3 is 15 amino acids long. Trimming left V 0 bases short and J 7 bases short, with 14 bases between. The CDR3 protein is CASSLAGQSPQPQHF. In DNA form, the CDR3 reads TGTGCCAGCAGCTTGGCAGGACAGTCGCCCCAGCCCCAGCATTTT.

As DNA, the CDR3 is TGTGCCAGCAGCCAACTCGGGTCCTACGAGCAGTACTTC. Translated: CASSQLGSYEQYF. The rearrangement links TRBV4-2 to TRBJ2-7; D remains ambiguous. V lost 2 bases to trimming and J lost 1 base, with 6 bases between them. The CDR3 loop spans 13 amino acids. Germline CDR1 is LGHNA and CDR2 is YNFKEQ.

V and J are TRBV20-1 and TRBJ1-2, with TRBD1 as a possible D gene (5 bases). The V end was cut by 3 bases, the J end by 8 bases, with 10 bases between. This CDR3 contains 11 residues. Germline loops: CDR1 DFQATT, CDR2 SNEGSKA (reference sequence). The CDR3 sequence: CSARGGAGYTF. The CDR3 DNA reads TGCAGTGCTAGGGGGGGAGCAGGCTACACCTTC.

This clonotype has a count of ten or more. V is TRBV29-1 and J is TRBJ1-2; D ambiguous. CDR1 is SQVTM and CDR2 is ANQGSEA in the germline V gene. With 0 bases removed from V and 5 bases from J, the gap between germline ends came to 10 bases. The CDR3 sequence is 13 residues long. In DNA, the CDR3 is TGCAGCGTTGAAGAGCGTCAGCGTTATGGCTACACCTTC. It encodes CSVEERQRYGYTF.

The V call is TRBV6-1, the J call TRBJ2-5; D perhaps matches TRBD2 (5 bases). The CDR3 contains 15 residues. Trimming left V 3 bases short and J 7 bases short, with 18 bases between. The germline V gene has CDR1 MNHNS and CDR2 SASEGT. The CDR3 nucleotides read TGTGCCAGCAGTGAGGGGAGCGGACCCCTCAGGACCCAGTACTTC. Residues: CASSEGSGPLRTQYF.

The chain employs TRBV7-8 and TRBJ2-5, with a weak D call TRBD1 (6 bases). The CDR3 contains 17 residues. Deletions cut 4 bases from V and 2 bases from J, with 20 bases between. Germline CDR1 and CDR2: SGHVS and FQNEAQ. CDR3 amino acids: CASSSLRGRPEQETQYF. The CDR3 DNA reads TGTGCCAGCAGCTCCCTCAGGGGACGGCCAGAGCAAGAGACCCAGTACTTC.

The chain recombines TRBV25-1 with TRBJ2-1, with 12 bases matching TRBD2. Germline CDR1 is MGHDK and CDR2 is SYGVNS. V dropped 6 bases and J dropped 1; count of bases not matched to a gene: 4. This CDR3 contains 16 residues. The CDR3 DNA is TGTGCCAGCAGACCCGGACTAGCGGGGTCCTACAATGAGCAGTTCTTC. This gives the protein CASRPGLAGSYNEQFF.

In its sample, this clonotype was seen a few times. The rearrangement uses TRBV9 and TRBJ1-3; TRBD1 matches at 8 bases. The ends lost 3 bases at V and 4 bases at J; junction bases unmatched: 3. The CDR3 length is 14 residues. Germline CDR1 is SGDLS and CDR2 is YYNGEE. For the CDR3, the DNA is TGTGCCAGCAGCGAGACAGGGGTCGGAAACACCATATATTTT. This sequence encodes CASSETGVGNTIYF.

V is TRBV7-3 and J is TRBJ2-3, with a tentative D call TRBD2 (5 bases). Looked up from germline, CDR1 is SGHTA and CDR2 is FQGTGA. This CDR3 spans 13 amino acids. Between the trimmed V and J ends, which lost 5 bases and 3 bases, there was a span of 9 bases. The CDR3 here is CASSPPGTDTQYF. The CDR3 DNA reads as TGTGCCAGCAGCCCGCCGGGGACAGATACGCAGTATTTT.

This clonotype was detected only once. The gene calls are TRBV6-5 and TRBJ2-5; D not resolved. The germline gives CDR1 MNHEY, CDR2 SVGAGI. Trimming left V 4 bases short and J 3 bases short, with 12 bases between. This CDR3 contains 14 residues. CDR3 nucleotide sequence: TGTGCCAGCAGTTTTAGTGGTGGAGAAGAGACCCAGTACTTC. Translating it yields CASSFSGGEETQYF.

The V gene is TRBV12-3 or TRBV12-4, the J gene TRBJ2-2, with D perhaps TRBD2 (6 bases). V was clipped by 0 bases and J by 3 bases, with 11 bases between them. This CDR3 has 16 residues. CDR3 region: CASSLARLGDTGELFF. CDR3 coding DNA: TGTGCCAGCAGTTTAGCCCGACTAGGGGACACCGGGGAGCTGTTTTTT.

This chain's CDR3 is CASGLDRDTEAFF. The CDR3 nucleotides read TGTGCCAGTGGCCTCGACAGGGACACTGAAGCTTTCTTT. The J gene is TRBJ1-1, the V gene TRBV19; 7 bases agree with TRBD1. Germline V gene lookup returns CDR1 LNHDA and CDR2 SQIVND (reference sequence). This CDR3 comprises 13 residues. V shed 8 bases and J 3 bases; nucleotides not matched to a gene: 6.

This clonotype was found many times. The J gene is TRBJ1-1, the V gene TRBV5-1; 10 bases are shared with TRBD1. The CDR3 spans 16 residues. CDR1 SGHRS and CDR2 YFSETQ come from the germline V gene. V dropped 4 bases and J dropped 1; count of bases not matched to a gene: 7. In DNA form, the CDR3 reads TGCGCCAGCAGCCCGAGACAGGGGGCGGCGAACACTGAAGCTTTCTTT. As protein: CASSPRQGAANTEAFF.

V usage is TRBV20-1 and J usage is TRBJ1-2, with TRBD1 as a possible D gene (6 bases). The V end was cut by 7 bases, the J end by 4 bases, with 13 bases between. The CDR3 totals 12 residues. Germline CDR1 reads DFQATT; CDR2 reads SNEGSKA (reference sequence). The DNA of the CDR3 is TGCAGTGTAAAGGACAGCCTCTATGGCTACACCTTC. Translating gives CSVKDSLYGYTF.

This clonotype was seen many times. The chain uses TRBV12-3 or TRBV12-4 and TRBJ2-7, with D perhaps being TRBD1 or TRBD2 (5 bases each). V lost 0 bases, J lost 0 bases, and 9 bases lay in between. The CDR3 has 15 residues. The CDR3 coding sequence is TGTGCCAGCAGTTTAGCGGGACCGAGCTCCTACGAGCAGTACTTC. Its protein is CASSLAGPSSYEQYF.

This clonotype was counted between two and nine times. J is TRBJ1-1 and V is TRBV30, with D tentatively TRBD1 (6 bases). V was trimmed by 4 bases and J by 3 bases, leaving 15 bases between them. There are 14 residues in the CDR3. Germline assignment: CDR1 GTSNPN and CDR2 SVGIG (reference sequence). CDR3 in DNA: TGTGCCTGGACACTACAGGGTAGGGACACTGAAGCTTTCTTT. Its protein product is CAWTLQGRDTEAFF.

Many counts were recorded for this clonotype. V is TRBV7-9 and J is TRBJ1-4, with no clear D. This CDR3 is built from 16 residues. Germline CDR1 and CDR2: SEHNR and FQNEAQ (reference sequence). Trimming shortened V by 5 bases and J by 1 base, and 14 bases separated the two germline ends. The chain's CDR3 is CASSPTHRGTNEKLFF. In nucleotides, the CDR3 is TGTGCCAGCAGCCCAACCCATCGGGGAACTAATGAAAAACTGTTTTTT. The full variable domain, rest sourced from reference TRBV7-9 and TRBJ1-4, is DTGVSQNPRHKITKRGQNVTFRCDPISEHNRLYWYRQTLGQGPEFLTYFQNEAQLEKSRLLSDRFSAERPKGSFSTLEIQRTEQGDSAMYLCASSPTHRGTNEKLFFGSGTQLSVL.

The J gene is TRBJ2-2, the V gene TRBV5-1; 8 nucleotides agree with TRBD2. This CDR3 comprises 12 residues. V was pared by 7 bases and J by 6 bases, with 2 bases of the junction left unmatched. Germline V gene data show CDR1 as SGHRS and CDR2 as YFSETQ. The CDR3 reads CASGAGAGELFF. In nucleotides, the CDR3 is TGCGCCAGCGGAGCGGGAGCCGGGGAGCTGTTTTTT.

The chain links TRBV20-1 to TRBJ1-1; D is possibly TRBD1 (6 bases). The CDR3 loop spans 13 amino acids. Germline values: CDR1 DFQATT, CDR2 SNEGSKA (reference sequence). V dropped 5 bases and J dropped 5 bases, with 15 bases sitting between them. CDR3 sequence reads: CSAYTGLGTEAFF. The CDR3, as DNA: TGCAGTGCTTATACAGGGTTAGGTACTGAAGCTTTCTTT.

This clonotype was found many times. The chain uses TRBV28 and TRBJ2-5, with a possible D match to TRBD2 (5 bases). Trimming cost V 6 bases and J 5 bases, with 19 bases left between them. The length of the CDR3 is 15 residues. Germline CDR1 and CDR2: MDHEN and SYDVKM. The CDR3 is CASSPWGEGWETQYF. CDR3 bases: TGTGCCAGCAGCCCGTGGGGTGAGGGATGGGAGACCCAGTACTTC.